These T cell receptor beta chains were read from a single sample in a study of radiotherapy plus CTLA-4 blockade in lung cancer. TCRdb's copy holds only in-frame clones and misses some; the assay was immunoSEQ multiplex PCR. The data hold roughly 97,000 clones, with under 85% observed a single time. The material sequenced was peripheral blood, taken from a patient treated with radiotherapy plus ipilimumab. These receptors were taken from a human donor with non-small cell lung cancer who had a partial response to radiotherapy plus ipilimumab. Some clones in this sample may be carry-over from other donors' samples. CDR3s leave out the opening cysteine and the closing phenylalanine or tryptophan. Fields, in order: CDR3 protein, J gene, V gene.

SKGDQETQY | TRBJ2-5 | TRBV20-1
ASSPGQGGNEQY | TRBJ2-7 | TRBV5-1
ASSRTGNEKLF | TRBJ1-4 | TRBV11-2
ASSLGALPAGVYETQY | TRBJ2-5 | TRBV7-8
ASRTSSFGELF | TRBJ2-2 | TRBV6-5
ASSKGTGEGSPLH | TRBJ1-6 | TRBV7-2
ASSFLQGPLSEQY | TRBJ2-7 | TRBV5-1
ASSLGLGGGEQY | TRBJ2-7 | TRBV7-2
ASSPNYNEQF | TRBJ2-1 | TRBV9
ASSLRGDSPLH | TRBJ1-6 | TRBV5-8
ASSLASKGGNYGYT | TRBJ1-2 | TRBV7-2
ASSFRPGQGANNEQF | TRBJ2-1 | TRBV27
AYRGVGELF | TRBJ2-2 | TRBV30
ASSGGTGFGTDTQY | TRBJ2-3 | TRBV9
ASSSAGGGGRYNEQF | TRBJ2-1 | TRBV5-1
ASSSLTEEQF | TRBJ2-1 | TRBV18
ASSNPLRGNEQF | TRBJ2-1 | TRBV27
ASGERSGVGSYNEQF | TRBJ2-1 | TRBV28
ASSSQGAGNYGYT | TRBJ1-2 | TRBV27
ASSAQRRRQGLNSPLH | TRBJ1-6 | TRBV13
ASSQDRGVRTGELF | TRBJ2-2 | TRBV14
SVETTRTDTQY | TRBJ2-3 | TRBV29-1
ASSPGTGDSNQPQH | TRBJ1-5 | TRBV5-6
ASSLSPHSGTYEQY | TRBJ2-7 | TRBV5-5
ASSLRTSGTDNEQF | TRBJ2-1 | TRBV5-1
ASSVYSGGIETQY | TRBJ2-5 | TRBV9
ASSGPQGVTSPLH | TRBJ1-6 | TRBV6-1
ASSRDRAQETQY | TRBJ2-5 | TRBV6-5
ASRYSDDEQY | TRBJ2-7 | TRBV6-5
ASTSGLGSRPYNEQF | TRBJ2-1 | TRBV27
ASSLVPLATNTGELF | TRBJ2-2 | TRBV7-8
ASSVVRGSGELF | TRBJ2-2 | TRBV2